The 9 T cell receptor beta chains reported below all come from one sample, sequenced in a study of blood T cell repertoires in COVID-19. Profiling relied on immunoSEQ multiplex PCR, and the TCRdb table lists in-frame clones only, not all of them. The table has about 99,000 clones, roughly 79% seen once; the top ten hold under 5%. The sequenced sample was peripheral blood. All receptors come from a man older than 75 with COVID-19, enrolled during active disease.

The chain uses TRBV24-1 and TRBJ2-5; D is possibly TRBD2 (5 bases). Germline V gene sequence: CDR1 KGHDR, CDR2 SFDVKD. The CDR3 length is 15 residues. Trimming shortened V by 6 bases and J by 3 bases, and 16 bases separated the two germline ends. The CDR3 DNA sequence: TGTGCCACCAGTTCTCCAAGCCTCGGGGAAGAGACCCAGTACTTC. It yields the protein CATSSPSLGEETQYF.

V is TRBV11-3 and J is TRBJ2-3; 7 nucleotides line up with TRBD1. Per germline, CDR1 SGHNT and CDR2 YENEEA. The CDR3 has 16 amino acids. V lost 5 bases to trimming and J lost 2 bases; unmatched junction nucleotides: 10. CDR3: CASSPETGMYTDTQYF. CDR3 bases: TGTGCCAGCAGCCCCGAGACAGGGATGTACACAGATACGCAGTATTTT. The full variable domain, completed using reference TRBV11-3 and TRBJ2-3, is EAGVVQSPRYKIIEKKQPVAFWCNPISGHNTLYWYLQNLGQGPELLIRYENEEAVDDSQLPKDRFSAERLKGVDSTLKIQPAELGDSAVYLCASSPETGMYTDTQYFGPGTRLTVL.

This rearrangement joins TRBV11-2 to TRBJ1-1; D perhaps matches TRBD1 (5 bases). Germline CDR1 and CDR2: SGHAT and FQNNGV. V was clipped by 0 bases and J by 0 bases, with 8 bases between them. This CDR3 has 15 residues. In DNA form, the CDR3 reads TGTGCCAGCAGCTTAGAAGGGGCCATGAACACTGAAGCTTTCTTT. Protein: CASSLEGAMNTEAFF.

The chain recombines TRBV2 with TRBJ2-7; a possible D gene is TRBD1 (5 bases). CDR1 is SNHLY and CDR2 is FYNNEI in the germline V gene. V lost 6 bases to trimming and J lost 0 bases, with 12 bases between them. CDR3 size: 14 residues. The CDR3 spells CASRSTESSYEQYF. The CDR3 DNA reads TGTGCCAGCAGGTCGACAGAGAGCTCCTACGAGCAGTACTTC.

V is TRBV5-1 and J is TRBJ2-1; TRBD1 agrees at 9 bases. CDR1 is SGHRS and CDR2 is YFSETQ in the germline V gene. With 7 bases clipped from V and 7 bases from J, the junction kept 9 bases outside the gene matches. The CDR3 has 14 residues. CDR3 DNA: TGCGCCAGCGGGGGGACAGGGAGGGTGAATGAGCAGTTCTTC. Amino acid sequence: CASGGTGRVNEQFF.

The J gene is TRBJ1-2, the V gene TRBV5-6; 10 bases are shared with TRBD1. In germline, CDR1 is SGHDT, CDR2 YYEEEE. The V and J ends lost 4 bases and 5 bases, in that order; junction bases with no gene match: 5. The CDR3 has 14 residues. In DNA, the CDR3 is TGTGCCAGCAGCGGGGGACAGGGGTGGTATGGCTACACCTTC. Translation: CASSGGQGWYGYTF.

J is TRBJ1-3 and V is TRBV4-3; no clear D. Trimming pared 3 bases from V and 6 bases from J, leaving 24 bases between. Germline CDR1 is LGHNA and CDR2 is YSLEER. The CDR3 is 18 residues long. The CDR3 loop reads CASSQPGGNVERENTIYF. The CDR3 DNA follows: TGCGCCAGCAGCCAGCCAGGAGGAAACGTTGAGCGCGAAAACACCATATATTTT.

The chain combines TRBV2 with TRBJ2-5; 7 nucleotides line up with TRBD2. The CDR3 is made up of 12 amino acids. The germline V gene has CDR1 SNHLY and CDR2 FYNNEI. The trim removed 6 bases at V and 4 bases at J, leaving 2 bases unmatched. The CDR3 region has the DNA TGTGCCAGCAGGGTAGCGGGAGAGACCCAGTACTTC. It is translated as CASRVAGETQYF.

This clone was seen a single time. The genes are TRBV5-5 and TRBJ1-4, with TRBD1 matching 8 bases. Germline CDR1 is SGHKS and CDR2 is YYEKEE (reference sequence). The CDR3 length is 15 residues. The V and J ends lost 4 bases and 7 bases, in that order; junction bases with no gene match: 9. CDR3 residues: CASSPDRADVEKLFF. The CDR3 region has the DNA TGTGCCAGCAGCCCGGACAGGGCAGACGTTGAAAAACTGTTTTTT.